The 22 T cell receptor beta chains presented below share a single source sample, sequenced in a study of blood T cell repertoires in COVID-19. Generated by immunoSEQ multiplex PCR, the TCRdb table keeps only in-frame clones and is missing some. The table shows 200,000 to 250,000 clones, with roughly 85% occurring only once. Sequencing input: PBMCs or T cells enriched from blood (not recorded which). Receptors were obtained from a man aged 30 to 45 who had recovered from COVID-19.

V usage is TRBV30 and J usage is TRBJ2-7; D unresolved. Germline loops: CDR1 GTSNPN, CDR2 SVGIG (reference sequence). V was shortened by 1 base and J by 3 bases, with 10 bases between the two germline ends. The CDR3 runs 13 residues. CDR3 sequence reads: CAWSAQVNYEQYF. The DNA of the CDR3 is TGTGCCTGGAGTGCTCAGGTTAACTACGAGCAGTACTTC. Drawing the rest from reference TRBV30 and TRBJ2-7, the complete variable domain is SQTIHQWPATLVQPVGSPLSLECTVEGTSNPNLYWYRQAAGRGLQLLFYSVGIGQISSEVPQNLSASRPQDRQFILSSKKLLLSDSGFYLCAWSAQVNYEQYFGPGTRLTVT.

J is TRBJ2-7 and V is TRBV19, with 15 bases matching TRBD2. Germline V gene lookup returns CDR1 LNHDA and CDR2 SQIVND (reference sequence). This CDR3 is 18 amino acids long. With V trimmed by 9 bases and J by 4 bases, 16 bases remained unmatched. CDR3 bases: TGTGCCAGCTCCACGGGACTAGCGGGAGGTGTGTTGAATTACGAGCAGTACTTC. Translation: CASSTGLAGGVLNYEQYF.

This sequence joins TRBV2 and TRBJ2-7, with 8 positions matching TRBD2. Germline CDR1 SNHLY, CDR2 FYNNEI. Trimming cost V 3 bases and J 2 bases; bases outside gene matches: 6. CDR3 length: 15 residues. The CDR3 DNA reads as TGTGCCAGCAGTGATCTGGGACTAGAGGCCTACGAGCAGTACTTC. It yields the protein CASSDLGLEAYEQYF.

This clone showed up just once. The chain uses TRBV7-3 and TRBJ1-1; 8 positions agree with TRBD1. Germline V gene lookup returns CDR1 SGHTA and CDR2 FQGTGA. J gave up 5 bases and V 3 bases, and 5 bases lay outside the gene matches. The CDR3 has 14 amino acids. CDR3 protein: CASSFGQGWTEAFF. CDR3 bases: TGTGCCAGCAGCTTTGGACAGGGCTGGACTGAAGCTTTCTTT.

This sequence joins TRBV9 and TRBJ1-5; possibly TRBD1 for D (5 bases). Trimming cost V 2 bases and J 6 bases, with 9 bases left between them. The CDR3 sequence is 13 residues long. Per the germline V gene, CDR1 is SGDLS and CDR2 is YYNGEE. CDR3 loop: CASSVGGVQPQHF. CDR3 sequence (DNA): TGTGCCAGCAGCGTCGGAGGGGTTCAGCCCCAGCATTTT. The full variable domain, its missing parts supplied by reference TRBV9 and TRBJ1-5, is DSGVTQTPKHLITATGQRVTLRCSPRSGDLSVYWYQQSLDQGLQFLIQYYNGEERAKGNILERFSAQQFPDLHSELNLSSLELGDSALYFCASSVGGVQPQHFGDGTRLSIL.

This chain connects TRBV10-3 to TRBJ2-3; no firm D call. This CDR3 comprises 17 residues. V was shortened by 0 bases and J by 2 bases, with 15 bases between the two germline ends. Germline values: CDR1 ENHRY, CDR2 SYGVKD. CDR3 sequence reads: CAISESIARTPTDTQYF. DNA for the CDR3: TGTGCCATCAGTGAGTCGATAGCTAGAACCCCCACAGATACGCAGTATTTT.

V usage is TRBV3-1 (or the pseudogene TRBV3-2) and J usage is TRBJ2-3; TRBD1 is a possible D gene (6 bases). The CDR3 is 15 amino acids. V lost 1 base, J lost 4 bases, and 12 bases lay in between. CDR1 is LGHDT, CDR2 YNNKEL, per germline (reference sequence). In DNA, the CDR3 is TGTGCCAGCAGCCAAGCTCCACAGGGAGCAGATACGCAGTATTTT. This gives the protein CASSQAPQGADTQYF.

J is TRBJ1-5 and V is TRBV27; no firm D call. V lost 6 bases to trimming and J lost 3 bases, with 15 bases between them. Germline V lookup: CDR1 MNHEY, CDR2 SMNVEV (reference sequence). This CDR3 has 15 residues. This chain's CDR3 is CASSRTGRDNQPQHF. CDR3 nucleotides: TGTGCCAGCAGCCGGACCGGGAGAGACAATCAGCCCCAGCATTTT.

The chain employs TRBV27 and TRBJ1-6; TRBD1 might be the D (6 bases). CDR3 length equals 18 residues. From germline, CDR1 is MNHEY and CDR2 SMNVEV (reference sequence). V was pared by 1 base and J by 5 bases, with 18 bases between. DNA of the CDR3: TGTGCCAGCAGTTTATGGAGTCGCGGCAGGGGTAATAATTCACCCCTCCACTTT. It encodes CASSLWSRGRGNNSPLHF.

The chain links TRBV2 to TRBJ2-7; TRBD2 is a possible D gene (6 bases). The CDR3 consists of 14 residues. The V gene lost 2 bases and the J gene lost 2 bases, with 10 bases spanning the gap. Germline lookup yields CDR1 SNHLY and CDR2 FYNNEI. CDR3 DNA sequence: TGTGCCAGCAGTGAACGGGACTTCACCTACGAGCAGTACTTC. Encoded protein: CASSERDFTYEQYF.

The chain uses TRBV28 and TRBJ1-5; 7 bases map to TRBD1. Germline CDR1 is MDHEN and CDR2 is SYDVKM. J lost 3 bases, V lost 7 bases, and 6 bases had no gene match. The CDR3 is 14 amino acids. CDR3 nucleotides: TGTGCCAGCACCCCAGGGGGTTACAATCAGCCCCAGCATTTT. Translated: CASTPGGYNQPQHF.

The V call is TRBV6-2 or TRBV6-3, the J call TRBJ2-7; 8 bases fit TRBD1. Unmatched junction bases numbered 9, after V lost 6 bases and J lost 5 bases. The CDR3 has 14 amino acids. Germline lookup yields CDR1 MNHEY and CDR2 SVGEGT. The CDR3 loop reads CASSPGQEVDEQYF. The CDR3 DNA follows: TGTGCCAGCAGCCCGGGACAGGAGGTTGACGAGCAGTACTTC.

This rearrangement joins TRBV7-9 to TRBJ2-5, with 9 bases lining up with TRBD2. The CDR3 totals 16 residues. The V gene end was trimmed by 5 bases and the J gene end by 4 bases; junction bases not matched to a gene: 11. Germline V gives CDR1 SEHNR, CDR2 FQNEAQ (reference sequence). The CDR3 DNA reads TGTGCCAGCAGCCCGGGGACTAGCATTCGTATAGAGACCCAGTACTTC. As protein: CASSPGTSIRIETQYF.

The CDR3 region has the DNA TGTGCCAGCAGCTTAGTCGATAGGACAGCGATCTCTGGAAACACCATATATTTT. Protein: CASSLVDRTAISGNTIYF. The gene calls are TRBV7-2 and TRBJ1-3; TRBD1 might be the D (6 bases). Germline V lookup: CDR1 SGHTA, CDR2 FQGNSA. V was pared by 1 base and J by 0 bases, with 16 bases between. The CDR3 runs to 18 residues.

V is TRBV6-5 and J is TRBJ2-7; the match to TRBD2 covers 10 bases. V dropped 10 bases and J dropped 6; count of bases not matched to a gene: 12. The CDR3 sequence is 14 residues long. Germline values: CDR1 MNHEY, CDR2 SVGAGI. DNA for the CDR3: TGTGCCACCATCACTAGCGGGATTTCCGCCGAGCAGTACTTC. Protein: CATITSGISAEQYF.

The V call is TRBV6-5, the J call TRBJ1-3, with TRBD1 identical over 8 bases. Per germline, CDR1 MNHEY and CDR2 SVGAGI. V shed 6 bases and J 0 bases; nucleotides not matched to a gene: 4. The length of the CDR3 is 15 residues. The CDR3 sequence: CASRQTGVSGNTIYF. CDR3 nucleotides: TGTGCCAGCAGGCAGACAGGGGTCTCTGGAAACACCATATATTTT.

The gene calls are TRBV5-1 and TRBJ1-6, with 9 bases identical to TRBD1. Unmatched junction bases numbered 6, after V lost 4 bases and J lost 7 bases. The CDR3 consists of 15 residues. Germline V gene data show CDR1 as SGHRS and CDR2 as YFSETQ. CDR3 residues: CASSAPGQGNSPLHF. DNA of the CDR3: TGCGCCAGCAGCGCTCCGGGACAGGGCAATTCACCCCTCCACTTT.

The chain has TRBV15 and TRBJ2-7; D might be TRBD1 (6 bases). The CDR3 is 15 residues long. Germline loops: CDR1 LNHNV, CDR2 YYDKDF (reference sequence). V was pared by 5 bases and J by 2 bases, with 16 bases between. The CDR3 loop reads CATSPDQGSPYEQYF. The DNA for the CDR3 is TGTGCCACCAGCCCCGACCAGGGGAGTCCCTACGAGCAGTACTTC.

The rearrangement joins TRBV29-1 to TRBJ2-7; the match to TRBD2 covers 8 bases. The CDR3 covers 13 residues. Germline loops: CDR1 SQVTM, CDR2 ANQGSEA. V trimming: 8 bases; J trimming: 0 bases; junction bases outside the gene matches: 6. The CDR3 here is CSTGRVDSYEQYF. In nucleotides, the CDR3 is TGCAGCACCGGGAGGGTCGACTCCTACGAGCAGTACTTC.

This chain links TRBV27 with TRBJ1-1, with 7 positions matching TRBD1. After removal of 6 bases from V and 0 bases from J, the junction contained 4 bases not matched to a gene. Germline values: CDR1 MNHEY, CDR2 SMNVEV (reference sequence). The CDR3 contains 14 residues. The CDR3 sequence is CASSLRGMNTEAFF. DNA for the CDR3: TGTGCCAGCAGCCTCAGGGGGATGAACACTGAAGCTTTCTTT.

CDR3 in amino acids: CASNGVLSNQPQHF. In nucleotides, the CDR3 is TGTGCCAGTAACGGGGTACTCAGCAATCAGCCCCAGCATTTT. The V call is TRBV19, the J call TRBJ1-5; D is unclear. This CDR3 is 14 amino acids long. The V end lost 7 bases, the J end lost 1 base, and 11 bases lay between the germline ends. Germline V CDR1 and CDR2: LNHDA, SQIVND (reference sequence).

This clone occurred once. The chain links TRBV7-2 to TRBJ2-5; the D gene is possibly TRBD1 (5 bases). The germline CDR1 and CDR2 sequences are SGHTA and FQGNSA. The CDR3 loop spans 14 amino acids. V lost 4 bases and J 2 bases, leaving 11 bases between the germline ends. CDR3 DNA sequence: TGTGCCAGCAGCTCAAAGGGGTTACAAGAGACCCAGTACTTC. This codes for CASSSKGLQETQYF.